These 31 T cell receptor beta chains share one sample of origin, sequenced in a study of breast tumors, draining lymph nodes, adjacent tissues. Breast cancer patients provided tissue from their axillary draining lymph nodes. In TCRdb, the multiplex PCR reads were re-called with MiXCR into one record per CDR3 protein. The sample carries tens of thousands of distinct CDR3 sequences, 15% to 20% recorded once. Sequencing was carried out using axillary lymph node tissue. Receptors originate from a female donor with breast cancer. Some clones in this sample may be carry-over from other donors' samples.

The chain is built from TRBV6-1 and TRBJ2-1, with TRBD1 as a possible D gene (5 bases). Germline-derived CDR1 and CDR2 are MNHNS and SASEGT. CDR3 length: 15 amino acids. V was trimmed by 2 bases and J by 3 bases, leaving 11 bases between them. CDR3 DNA sequence: TGTGCCAGCAGTGAACCAGGGAATTTCTACAATGAGCAGTTCTTC. The encoded protein is CASSEPGNFYNEQFF.

This clonotype has a count of ten or more. The chain employs TRBV19 and TRBJ2-2, with 12 bases that match TRBD2. Germline V lookup: CDR1 LNHDA, CDR2 SQIVND (reference sequence). The CDR3 totals 15 residues. V lost 7 bases and J lost 5; bases outside the gene matches: 5. The CDR3 loop reads CASTPGTSGTGELFF. CDR3 sequence (DNA): TGTGCCAGTACCCCCGGGACTAGCGGGACCGGGGAGCTGTTTTTT.

Ten or more counts support this clonotype. V usage is TRBV6-5 and J usage is TRBJ2-5; 7 bases agree with TRBD1. V was clipped by 5 bases and J by 5 bases; unmatched bases: 11. Per the germline V gene, CDR1 is MNHEY and CDR2 is SVGAGI. This CDR3 spans 15 amino acids. The CDR3 bases are TGTGCCAGCAGTCTACAGGGGCAGATTATTGAGACCCAGTACTTC. Its translation: CASSLQGQIIETQYF.

This clonotype was picked up many times. This sequence joins TRBV11-3 and TRBJ2-5; the D is unclear. The V end lost 4 bases, the J end lost 5 bases, and 11 bases lay between the germline ends. CDR1 and CDR2 from the germline V gene are SGHNT and YENEEA. CDR3 length: 13 amino acids. The CDR3 DNA sequence: TGTGCCAGCAGCTCCGGCATCATGGAGACCCAGTACTTC. It translates to CASSSGIMETQYF.

This clonotype came up many times. The chain couples TRBV5-6 to TRBJ2-7; 10 bases agree with TRBD1. The CDR3 extends over 14 amino acids. The germline V gene has CDR1 SGHDT and CDR2 YYEEEE. Trimming took 6 bases from V and 4 from J; bases not matched to a gene: 7. DNA for the CDR3: TGTGCCAGCACTTTCGGACAGGGGGTTTACGAGCAGTACTTC. Residues: CASTFGQGVYEQYF.

Worth noting for this clonotype: A read error may be the cause here, since a much bigger clone is one base away. This chain joins TRBV6-5 and TRBJ1-5, with 8 bases aligning to TRBD1. The CDR3 is 15 residues long. The V and J ends lost 5 bases and 6 bases, in that order; junction bases with no gene match: 9. In germline, CDR1 is MNHEY, CDR2 SVGAGI. CDR3 sequence reads: CASSPLTGVSQPQHF. CDR3 coding DNA: TGTGCCAGCAGTCCTTTGACAGGGGTCAGTCAGCCCCAGCATTTT.

This clonotype was detected many times. The J gene is TRBJ2-7, the V gene TRBV14, with 7 bases that match TRBD1. Trimming cost V 5 bases and J 2 bases; bases outside gene matches: 12. Germline CDR1 reads SGHDN; CDR2 reads FVKESK. This CDR3 is 16 amino acids long. The CDR3 coding sequence is TGTGCCAGCAGCGTCCGACAGGGACGATTGACCTACGAGCAGTACTTC. It translates to CASSVRQGRLTYEQYF.

This clonotype was seen ten or more times. The chain is built from TRBV19 and TRBJ1-5; D uncertain. V dropped 0 bases and J dropped 7 bases, with 7 bases sitting between them. Germline V gene lookup returns CDR1 LNHDA and CDR2 SQIVND (reference sequence). This CDR3 spans 13 amino acids. The DNA of the CDR3 is TGTGCCAGTAGTATAGAGGCATGGCAGCCCCAGCATTTT. Translation gives CASSIEAWQPQHF.

The chain is built from TRBV20-1 and TRBJ1-1, with D perhaps matching TRBD1 (6 bases). The CDR3 totals 12 residues. The germline gives CDR1 DFQATT, CDR2 SNEGSKA (reference sequence). Here the CDR3 DNA reads TGCAGGGGTCAGGGGCCGAACACTGAAGCTTTCTTT. It specifies CRGQGPNTEAFF.

Of note for this clonotype: A much larger clone is a single base away; this may be a read error. The chain combines TRBV12-3 or TRBV12-4 with TRBJ2-3; tentatively, D is TRBD1 or TRBD2 (7 bases each). The CDR3 loop spans 20 amino acids. The CDR3 loop reads CASGLAGLRGLALHTDTQYF. The DNA of the CDR3 is TGTGCCAGCGGTTTAGCGGGTTTGAGGGGGCTAGCGCTACACACAGATACGCAGTATTTT.

This clonotype has a count of ten or more. The gene calls are TRBV11-2 and TRBJ2-7; possible D gene TRBD2, 5 bases. From germline, CDR1 is SGHAT and CDR2 FQNNGV. This CDR3 region has 15 residues. Between the trimmed V and J ends, which lost 5 bases and 3 bases, there was a span of 17 bases. CDR3 in DNA: TGTGCCAGCAGCCTGCTTGCGGGTGTGGGCTACGAGCAGTACTTC. Amino acid sequence: CASSLLAGVGYEQYF.

The rearrangement joins TRBV18 to TRBJ1-2; D might be TRBD1 (5 bases). The V and J ends lost 8 bases and 6 bases respectively, with 16 bases between them. This CDR3 is 13 amino acids long. Germline loops: CDR1 KGHSH, CDR2 LQKENI. The DNA for the CDR3 is TGTGCCAGCACCCGGTCCAGGGAGCATGGCTACACCTTC. It codes for CASTRSREHGYTF. Full variable domain (missing parts from reference TRBV18 and TRBJ1-2): NAGVMQNPRHLVRRRGQEARLRCSPMKGHSHVYWYRQLPEEGLKFMVYLQKENIIDESGMPKERFSAEFPKEGPSILRIQQVVRGDSAAYFCASTRSREHGYTFGSGTRLTVV.

This clonotype was seen more than once but under ten times. A much more abundant neighbour one base away suggests this may be a read error. This rearrangement joins TRBV20-1 to TRBJ2-7; TRBD1 might be the D (6 bases). Germline V gene sequence: CDR1 DFQATT, CDR2 SNEGSKA (reference sequence). CDR3 size: 12 residues. CDR3 protein: CNAPAGAYEQYF. CDR3 bases: TGCAATGCGCCCGCAGGGGCCTACGAGCAGTACTTC.

Turning to this clonotype: The junction shows a germline mismatch at one end, possibly a read error. The V call is TRBV20-1, the J call TRBJ2-7; 14 nucleotides agree with TRBD2. CDR1 and CDR2 (germline): DFQATT, SNEGSKA (reference sequence). The CDR3 sequence is 15 residues long. CDR3: CGAWTSGRSSYERYF. CDR3 nucleotides: TGCGGTGCTTGGACTAGCGGGAGGAGCTCCTACGAGCGGTACTTC.

In its sample, this clonotype was seen many times. The rearrangement uses TRBV7-2 and TRBJ2-5, with D tentatively TRBD2 (6 bases). The CDR3 consists of 18 residues. Germline CDR1 SGHTA, CDR2 FQGNSA. V was shortened by 1 base and J by 2 bases, with 20 bases between the two germline ends. This CDR3 is CASSLGRDSRWIQETQYF. DNA for the CDR3: TGTGCCAGCAGCTTAGGTCGGGACTCCCGTTGGATTCAAGAGACCCAGTACTTC.

This clonotype was found many times. V is TRBV2 and J is TRBJ1-2; tentative D call: TRBD1 (6 bases). This CDR3 comprises 13 residues. Trimming stripped 6 bases from V and 7 bases from J, with 15 bases between. Germline-derived CDR1 and CDR2 are SNHLY and FYNNEI. CDR3 nucleotide sequence: TGTGCCAGCAGGGTTGTGACAGGCGGTGGCTACACCTTC. Amino acid sequence: CASRVVTGGGYTF. Full variable domain (rest looked up from reference TRBV2 and TRBJ1-2): EPEVTQTPSHQVTQMGQEVILRCVPISNHLYFYWYRQILGQKVEFLVSFYNNEISEKSEIFDDQFSVERPDGSNFTLKIRSTKLEDSAMYFCASRVVTGGGYTFGSGTRLTVV.

There are a few counts of this clonotype. This chain connects TRBV5-1 to TRBJ1-6; the match to TRBD1 covers 8 bases. With V trimmed by 0 bases and J by 10 bases, 12 bases remained unmatched. The CDR3 sequence is 17 residues long. Germline CDR1 reads SGHRS; CDR2 reads YFSETQ. The CDR3 reads CASSLGDSDRVLSPLHF. The DNA of the CDR3 is TGCGCCAGCAGCTTGGGGGATTCGGACAGGGTTTTGTCACCCCTCCACTTT. Full variable domain (missing parts from reference TRBV5-1 and TRBJ1-6): KAGVTQTPRYLIKTRGQQVTLSCSPISGHRSVSWYQQTPGQGLQFLFEYFSETQRNKGNFPGRFSGRQFSNSRSEMNVSTLELGDSALYLCASSLGDSDRVLSPLHFGNGTRLTVT.

This clonotype was recorded a few times. The chain employs TRBV28 and TRBJ1-6, with a possible D match to TRBD1 (6 bases). V gave up 1 base and J gave up 0 bases, with 13 bases separating them. Germline CDR1 and CDR2: MDHEN and SYDVKM. The length of the CDR3 is 18 residues. The CDR3 here is CASSLSNRGGSYNSPLHF. In DNA form, the CDR3 reads TGTGCCAGCAGTTTATCCAATAGAGGGGGCTCCTATAATTCACCCCTCCACTTT.

This clonotype occurred many times. The J gene is TRBJ1-4, the V gene TRBV7-2; TRBD1 might be the D (5 bases). Looked up from germline, CDR1 is SGHTA and CDR2 is FQGNSA. This CDR3 has 15 residues. V lost 5 bases and J 5 bases, leaving 15 bases between the germline ends. DNA for the CDR3: TGTGCCAGCAGCCCCTCTGGAGGGGAAAATGAAAAACTGTTTTTT. It specifies CASSPSGGENEKLFF. The whole variable domain, remainder taken from reference TRBV7-2 and TRBJ1-4, is GAGVSQSPSNKVTEKGKDVELRCDPISGHTALYWYRQSLGQGLEFLIYFQGNSAPDKSGLPSDRFSAERTGGSVSTLTIQRTQQEDSAVYLCASSPSGGENEKLFFGSGTQLSVL.

A remark on this clonotype: A clone one base away is much larger, so this may be a read error. This chain joins TRBV4-3 and TRBJ1-6, with 9 bases that match TRBD1. CDR1 is LGHNA, CDR2 YSLEER, per germline. This CDR3 has 19 amino acids. The CDR3 DNA sequence: TGCGCCAGCAGCCAAGGGGGGAGGGGACAGGGTACGCATAATCCACCCCTCCACTTT. As protein: CASSQGGRGQGTHNPPLHF.

This clonotype was picked up many times. The chain recombines TRBV11-2 with TRBJ1-3; D unclear. V was cut by 7 bases and J by 7 bases, with 20 bases left in between. The germline gives CDR1 SGHAT, CDR2 FQNNGV. This CDR3 region has 15 residues. Here the CDR3 reads CASKKDDRRLNTIYF. CDR3 sequence (DNA): TGTGCCAGCAAAAAGGATGACCGGCGATTGAACACCATATATTTT.

The rearrangement joins TRBV28 to TRBJ1-4, with unresolved D. Trimming stripped 10 bases from V and 8 bases from J, with 11 bases between. The V gene's germline CDR1 is MDHEN and CDR2 SYDVKM. This CDR3 is built from 11 residues. The chain's CDR3 is CAIAREEKLFF. CDR3 sequence (DNA): TGTGCCATCGCTCGGGAGGAAAAACTGTTTTTT.

As concerns this clonotype: A much larger clone lies a single base off, so this may be a read error. This chain joins TRBV5-1 and TRBJ2-7; 7 nucleotides match TRBD2. Germline CDR1 is SGHRS and CDR2 is YFSETQ. CDR3 length equals 15 residues. This CDR3 is CASSLGGTRGHEQYV. In DNA, the CDR3 is TGTGCCAGCAGCTTGGGGGGGACTCGTGGGCATGAGCAGTACGTC.

In its sample, this clonotype was seen many times. As DNA, the CDR3 is TGTGCCAGCAGCGAGCGTACAGGGGGGAATGAAAAACTGTTTTTT. Translated: CASSERTGGNEKLFF. This sequence joins TRBV7-9 and TRBJ1-4, with 8 bases identical to TRBD1. The CDR3 contains 15 residues. The ends lost 5 bases at V and 5 bases at J; junction bases unmatched: 7. From germline, CDR1 is SEHNR and CDR2 FQNEAQ (reference sequence). The variable domain in full, completed from reference TRBV7-9 and TRBJ1-4, reads DTGVSQNPRHKITKRGQNVTFRCDPISEHNRLYWYRQTLGQGPEFLTYFQNEAQLEKSRLLSDRFSAERPKGSFSTLEIQRTEQGDSAMYLCASSERTGGNEKLFFGSGTQLSVL.

This clonotype was recorded at least ten times. V and J are TRBV20-1 and TRBJ2-3; 12 bases are a match to TRBD1. CDR3 size: 14 residues. V shed 5 bases, J shed 5 bases, and the junction held 5 bases outside the gene matches. Germline V gene data show CDR1 as DFQATT and CDR2 as SNEGSKA (reference sequence). The CDR3 protein is CSAGDRGRGDTQYF. The CDR3 bases are TGCAGTGCTGGGGACAGGGGGCGGGGAGATACGCAGTATTTT.

This clonotype was counted many times. This sequence joins TRBV20-1 and TRBJ1-5, with D tentatively TRBD1 (5 bases). Germline V gene sequence: CDR1 DFQATT, CDR2 SNEGSKA (reference sequence). The CDR3 sequence is 13 residues long. V lost 5 bases to trimming and J lost 8 bases, with 16 bases between them. DNA for the CDR3: TGCAGTGCTTCTTACGGGGGTTATGAGCCCCAGCATTTT. Encoded protein: CSASYGGYEPQHF.

This clonotype was counted many times. This rearrangement joins TRBV20-1 to TRBJ2-7; D not resolved. The ends were cut back, 3 bases at V and 2 bases at J, with 8 bases in the middle. CDR1 and CDR2 from the germline V gene are DFQATT and SNEGSKA (reference sequence). The CDR3 runs 12 residues. CDR3 sequence reads: CSARTRAYEQYF. The DNA for the CDR3 is TGCAGTGCTAGGACACGCGCCTACGAGCAGTACTTC.

This clonotype was picked up many times. This sequence joins TRBV15 and TRBJ1-2; D possibly corresponds to TRBD1 (6 bases). Per the germline V gene, CDR1 is LNHNV and CDR2 is YYDKDF (reference sequence). Trimming left V 7 bases short and J 0 bases short, with 12 bases between. The CDR3 runs 14 residues. In nucleotides, the CDR3 is TGTGCCACCAATCCCAGGGGAGCTAACTATGGCTACACCTTC. As protein: CATNPRGANYGYTF.

Many counts were recorded for this clonotype. The chain couples TRBV6-5 to TRBJ2-1; 7 bases are shared with TRBD2. CDR1 and CDR2 from the germline V gene are MNHEY and SVGAGI. The ends lost 8 bases at V and 4 bases at J; junction bases unmatched: 8. The CDR3 covers 14 residues. The chain's CDR3 is CASHGGGSYNEQFF. The CDR3 nucleotides are TGTGCCAGCCATGGTGGCGGGAGTTACAATGAGCAGTTCTTC.

Details on this clonotype: The germline gene is not matched at one end of the junction; a read error may be the cause. The rearrangement joins TRBV6-5 to TRBJ2-3; the match to TRBD2 covers 9 bases. The CDR3 spans 16 residues. Looked up from germline, CDR1 is MNHEY and CDR2 is SVGAGI. The CDR3 DNA follows: TGTGCCAGCGGGCTCCTGCGGGAGGGGGGCACAGACACGCGGTATTTT. Its translation: CASGLLREGGTDTRYF.

This clonotype was detected ten times or more. The chain has TRBV6-2 or TRBV6-3 and TRBJ2-7; D possibly corresponds to TRBD1 (7 bases). Germline V gives CDR1 MNHEY, CDR2 SVGEGT. This CDR3 is built from 14 residues. Trimming pared 7 bases from V and 4 bases from J, leaving 17 bases between. CDR3 bases: TGTGCCAGCAAGGGGGCGGGGCGTTATTACGAGCAGTACTTC. Its translation: CASKGAGRYYEQYF.